Reported below is one T cell receptor (beta chain). The sample comes from a study of control samples from healthy donors and cancer patients. TCRdb's copy holds only in-frame clones and misses some; the assay was immunoSEQ multiplex PCR. The sample carries about 53,000 clones, about 90% recorded once. V was cut by 0 bases and J by 2 bases, with 13 bases left in between. The CDR3 is 16 amino acids. Germline CDR1 reads SGHAT; CDR2 reads FQNNGV. The sequenced sample consisted of PBMCs. This TCR derives from a man in his sixties with head and neck cancer. V usage is TRBV11-2 and J usage is TRBJ1-2; no definite D call. The CDR3 nucleotides read TGTGCCAGCAGCTTAGATCTGCAGGTGGAAAACTATGGCTACACCTTC. Encoded protein: CASSLDLQVENYGYTF.